These 20 T cell receptor beta chains came from one sample sequenced in a study of CD8 T cells in ankylosing spondylitis. Each CDR3 protein is one row after TCRdb ran MiXCR on the 5' RACE reads. The table lists about 240,000 distinct CDR3 sequences, about 11% of them singletons. Source material: blood, either unsorted or a sorted T cell fraction (not recorded which). These receptors were collected from a male donor with ankylosing spondylitis or in good health (not recorded which).

The chain couples TRBV5-1 to TRBJ2-3; D ambiguous. CDR3 length: 14 residues. V lost 2 bases and J 0 bases, leaving 7 bases between the germline ends. The germline V gene encodes CDR1 SGHRS and CDR2 YFSETQ. DNA for the CDR3: TGCGCCAGCAGCTTCCAATTTAGCACAGATACGCAGTATTTT. Protein sequence: CASSFQFSTDTQYF.

This clonotype was found many times. The chain links TRBV20-1 to TRBJ2-7; D may be TRBD2 (6 bases). The CDR3 covers 15 residues. V lost 0 bases, J lost 0 bases, and 12 bases lay in between. The germline gives CDR1 DFQATT, CDR2 SNEGSKA (reference sequence). The CDR3 DNA reads as TGCAGTGCTAGAGATCGGGGGAAAAGCTCCTACGAGCAGTACTTC. It encodes CSARDRGKSSYEQYF.

This clonotype was seen many times. The chain is built from TRBV20-1 and TRBJ2-1; 11 bases align to TRBD2. The ends lost 3 bases at V and 6 bases at J; junction bases unmatched: 10. The germline V gene has CDR1 DFQATT and CDR2 SNEGSKA (reference sequence). The CDR3 loop spans 16 amino acids. CDR3 nucleotide sequence: TGCAGTGCTAGCGGGCTAGCGGGAGGATTTGGCAATGAGCAGTTCTTC. The encoded protein is CSASGLAGGFGNEQFF.

The chain links TRBV5-6 to TRBJ1-5; possibly TRBD1 for D (6 bases). Trimming pared 1 base from V and 4 bases from J, leaving 9 bases between. The CDR3 is 14 amino acids. Germline V gives CDR1 SGHDT, CDR2 YYEEEE. The CDR3 region is CASSLPGENQPQHF. CDR3 sequence (DNA): TGTGCCAGCAGCTTGCCAGGGGAGAATCAGCCCCAGCATTTT.

The table lists this clonotype with many counts. The genes are TRBV20-1 and TRBJ2-7, with 8 bases aligning to TRBD2. The CDR3 runs to 15 residues. The germline CDR1 and CDR2 sequences are DFQATT and SNEGSKA (reference sequence). V shed 0 bases and J 3 bases; nucleotides not matched to a gene: 7. The CDR3, as DNA: TGCAGTGCTAGAGATCCAGCGGGAGTTGACTACGAGCAGTACTTC. It specifies CSARDPAGVDYEQYF.

The V and J genes are TRBV20-1 and TRBJ1-6; D remains ambiguous. The V end was cut by 0 bases, the J end by 9 bases, with 15 bases between. Germline values: CDR1 DFQATT, CDR2 SNEGSKA (reference sequence). The CDR3 spans 15 residues. CDR3 sequence: CSARDSEPLTSPLHF. The CDR3 region has the DNA TGCAGTGCTAGAGATTCCGAGCCTCTTACTTCACCCCTCCACTTT.

This clonotype was seen at least ten times. The chain links TRBV20-1 to TRBJ2-7, with 13 bases that match TRBD2. The CDR3 runs to 16 residues. The ends lost 4 bases at V and 6 bases at J; junction bases unmatched: 12. The V gene's germline CDR1 is DFQATT and CDR2 SNEGSKA (reference sequence). CDR3: CSANFRTSGRNSEQYF. The CDR3 DNA is TGCAGTGCTAATTTCCGGACTAGCGGGAGAAACAGCGAGCAGTACTTC.

This clonotype has a count of ten or more. This rearrangement joins TRBV20-1 to TRBJ2-7, with D maybe TRBD1 (5 bases). This CDR3 has 14 amino acids. Trimming removed 5 bases at V and 1 base at J, with 15 bases between. The germline gives CDR1 DFQATT, CDR2 SNEGSKA (reference sequence). CDR3 nucleotides: TGCAGTGCTCCCGCAAAGGGGATGTCCTACGAGCAGTACTTC. This gives the protein CSAPAKGMSYEQYF.

Many counts were recorded for this clonotype. The J gene is TRBJ2-1, the V gene TRBV7-9, with D unclear. Germline V lookup: CDR1 SEHNR, CDR2 FQNEAQ (reference sequence). With 3 bases removed from V and 9 bases from J, the gap between germline ends came to 9 bases. This CDR3 has 12 residues. The CDR3 reads CASSFWGSEQFF. Here the CDR3 DNA reads TGTGCCAGCAGCTTCTGGGGAAGTGAGCAGTTCTTC.

This clonotype showed up just a few times. The CDR3 nucleotides read TGTGCCAGCAGTCCCCATGGATCGAACACTGAAGCTTTCTTT. Its translation is CASSPHGSNTEAFF. The chain uses TRBV27 and TRBJ1-1; no firm D call. Deletions cut 5 bases from V and 1 base from J, with 11 bases between. The germline V gene encodes CDR1 MNHEY and CDR2 SMNVEV (reference sequence). The CDR3 spans 14 residues.

As concerns this clonotype: A much larger clone differs from this one at a single base, so this may be a read error. The chain links TRBV5-1 to TRBJ2-4; D gene unclear. V lost 7 bases to trimming and J lost 1 base, with 18 bases between them. This CDR3 is built from 16 residues. Germline-derived CDR1 and CDR2 are SGHRS and YFSETQ. The DNA of the CDR3 is TGCGCCAGCCCCGCCCAGCCGTCGCTGGCCAAAAACATTCAGTACTTC. Residues: CASPAQPSLAKNIQYF.

This clonotype occurred many times. The chain uses TRBV5-1 and TRBJ2-3, with 8 bases matching TRBD2. V lost 2 bases, J lost 3 bases, and 8 bases stayed unmatched. This CDR3 spans 16 amino acids. The germline CDR1 and CDR2 sequences are SGHRS and YFSETQ. CDR3: CASSFWGTSETDTQYF. The CDR3 nucleotides read TGCGCCAGCAGCTTCTGGGGGACTAGTGAAACAGATACGCAGTATTTT.

The chain carries TRBV5-1 and TRBJ1-1; D is undetermined. This CDR3 contains 17 residues. V dropped 3 bases and J dropped 4 bases, with 22 bases sitting between them. Germline V gives CDR1 SGHRS, CDR2 YFSETQ. CDR3 bases: TGCGCCAGCAGCTACCGGACTTCGGTGGGATTTCGCACTGAAGCTTTCTTT. Its translation is CASSYRTSVGFRTEAFF. The whole variable domain, filled in from reference TRBV5-1 and TRBJ1-1, reads KAGVTQTPRYLIKTRGQQVTLSCSPISGHRSVSWYQQTPGQGLQFLFEYFSETQRNKGNFPGRFSGRQFSNSRSEMNVSTLELGDSALYLCASSYRTSVGFRTEAFFGQGTRLTVV.

This chain links TRBV20-1 with TRBJ2-2; either TRBD1 or TRBD2 may fit D (5 bases each). Per the germline V gene, CDR1 is DFQATT and CDR2 is SNEGSKA (reference sequence). V was clipped by 2 bases and J by 2 bases, with 12 bases between them. This CDR3 contains 15 residues. The DNA for the CDR3 is TGCAGTGCTAGACTATTGGGACCTAACACCGGGGAGCTGTTTTTT. Amino acids: CSARLLGPNTGELFF.

This clonotype was seen many times. The chain joins TRBV29-1 to TRBJ2-7; D not resolved. Germline V gene data show CDR1 as SQVTM and CDR2 as ANQGSEA. The length of the CDR3 is 13 residues. Trimming removed 8 bases at V and 4 bases at J, with 18 bases between. The CDR3 protein is CSPQGKLIYEQYF. In DNA form, the CDR3 reads TGCAGCCCCCAAGGGAAGTTAATTTACGAGCAGTACTTC.

This clonotype occurred many times. The gene calls are TRBV29-1 and TRBJ1-1; 11 bases agree with TRBD1. With V trimmed by 6 bases and J by 5 bases, 8 bases remained unmatched. CDR1 and CDR2 (germline): SQVTM, ANQGSEA. This CDR3 has 14 residues. The CDR3 region is CSVWTGGIRTEAFF. The CDR3 region has the DNA TGCAGCGTCTGGACAGGGGGCATACGGACTGAAGCTTTCTTT.

In this sample, this clonotype turned up many times. The chain carries TRBV5-1 and TRBJ1-1; D unclear. The CDR3 spans 14 residues. V was cut by 0 bases and J by 0 bases, with 6 bases left in between. Germline V CDR1 and CDR2: SGHRS, YFSETQ. CDR3 DNA sequence: TGCGCCAGCAGCTTGGAGGCTTTGAACACTGAAGCTTTCTTT. The encoded protein is CASSLEALNTEAFF.

This clonotype was recorded many times. The chain links TRBV6-5 to TRBJ2-7, with D perhaps TRBD1 (6 bases). The CDR3 covers 16 residues. V was clipped by 0 bases and J by 0 bases, with 12 bases between them. The germline V gene encodes CDR1 MNHEY and CDR2 SVGAGI. The DNA of the CDR3 is TGTGCCAGCAGTTACTCGTTTCGACAGGCCTCCTACGAGCAGTACTTC. Translated, it gives CASSYSFRQASYEQYF.

This clonotype was observed a few times. The V call is TRBV20-1, the J call TRBJ1-2; 7 bases line up with TRBD1. Unmatched junction bases numbered 4, after V lost 8 bases and J lost 4 bases. CDR3 length: 11 residues. Germline CDR1 and CDR2: DFQATT and SNEGSKA (reference sequence). CDR3 sequence reads: CSRRQGYGYTF. CDR3 nucleotide sequence: TGCAGTCGGCGACAGGGCTATGGCTACACCTTC.

This clonotype was counted many times. The genes are TRBV9 and TRBJ2-3; 8 bases line up with TRBD1. In germline, CDR1 is SGDLS, CDR2 YYNGEE. This CDR3 has 14 amino acids. Trimming took 3 bases from V and 2 from J; bases not matched to a gene: 2. Written as DNA, the CDR3 is TGTGCCAGCAGCGCCAGGGGGCCCACAGATACGCAGTATTTT. It specifies CASSARGPTDTQYF. The whole variable domain, remainder taken from reference TRBV9 and TRBJ2-3, is DSGVTQTPKHLITATGQRVTLRCSPRSGDLSVYWYQQSLDQGLQFLIQYYNGEERAKGNILERFSAQQFPDLHSELNLSSLELGDSALYFCASSARGPTDTQYFGPGTRLTVL.